The 31 T cell receptor beta chains in this list originate from one sample, sequenced in a study of shared clonotypes between healthy human individuals. The protocol was immunoSEQ multiplex PCR, while the TCRdb copy is restricted to in-frame clones and leaves out a portion. The sample consists of 640,000 or so clones, 72% of them appearing once. What was sequenced was memory CD4+ T cells sorted from blood. Indicated subset: CD45RA-negative fraction. The receptors here all came from a woman younger than 45 in good health.

V is TRBV2 and J is TRBJ1-2, with no clear D. Germline V lookup: CDR1 SNHLY, CDR2 FYNNEI. Between the trimmed V and J ends, which lost 8 bases and 0 bases, there was a span of 7 bases. This CDR3 contains 12 residues. The CDR3 protein is CASLKANYGYTF. The CDR3 DNA sequence: TGTGCCAGCTTGAAAGCTAACTATGGCTACACCTTC.

V usage is TRBV5-4 and J usage is TRBJ2-7; D possibly corresponds to TRBD2 (6 bases). Germline V gene data show CDR1 as SGHNT and CDR2 as YYREEE (reference sequence). The CDR3 totals 15 residues. Trimming took 1 base from V and 2 from J, leaving 13 bases between them. The CDR3 region has the DNA TGTGCCAGCAGCTTGTCGTCGGGGGATCCCTACGAGCAGTACTTC. This encodes CASSLSSGDPYEQYF.

V gene TRBV28 combines with J gene TRBJ2-7; 7 bases fit TRBD2. V was clipped by 5 bases and J by 4 bases; unmatched bases: 17. The CDR3 contains 17 residues. Germline values: CDR1 MDHEN, CDR2 SYDVKM. The CDR3 DNA reads TGTGCCAGCAGTACAACCGGGGGTGGCGGGAGTGGTTACGAGCAGTACTTC. Translation gives CASSTTGGGGSGYEQYF.

Turning to this clone: A much more abundant neighbour one base away suggests this may be a read error. The sample carries other DNA sequences with the same CDR3. V usage is TRBV5-1 and J usage is TRBJ2-2; 7 bases are a match to TRBD1. V was pared by 0 bases and J by 3 bases, with 2 bases of the junction left unmatched. This CDR3 has 15 amino acids. Per the germline V gene, CDR1 is SGHRS and CDR2 is YFSETQ. The CDR3 DNA reads as TGCGCCAGCAGCTTGGGTGACAGGGACACCGGGGAGCTGTTTTTT. Protein: CASSLGDRDTGELFF.

The chain uses TRBV18 and TRBJ1-5; D is unclear. The CDR3 runs to 15 residues. The germline CDR1 and CDR2 sequences are KGHSH and LQKENI. The V and J ends lost 1 base and 4 bases respectively, with 11 bases between them. CDR3 coding DNA: TGTGCCAGCTCACCACTAGGGAGAGATAATCAGCCCCAGCATTTT. Translation gives CASSPLGRDNQPQHF.

This sequence joins TRBV4-2 and TRBJ2-1; the D gene is possibly TRBD1 (5 bases). Germline loops: CDR1 LGHNA, CDR2 YNFKEQ. Trimming removed 4 bases at V and 13 bases at J, with 14 bases between. The CDR3 totals 12 residues. The CDR3, as DNA: TGTGCCAGCAGCCCGGACCTAAGGGGACAGTTCTTC. Translation: CASSPDLRGQFF.

This clone was counted a single time. The V and J genes are TRBV5-1 and TRBJ2-6, with D possibly TRBD1 on 6 matching bases. V lost 3 bases and J lost 2, with 12 bases in between. This CDR3 is 16 amino acids long. Germline CDR1 SGHRS, CDR2 YFSETQ. Here the CDR3 DNA reads TGCGCCAGCAGCTCCAATCCAGGGGCTGGGGCCAACGTCCTGACTTTC. Its translation is CASSSNPGAGANVLTF.

V is TRBV5-4 and J is TRBJ2-7; maybe TRBD2 (5 bases). Between the trimmed V and J ends, which lost 4 bases and 2 bases, there was a span of 16 bases. Germline CDR1 SGHNT, CDR2 YYREEE (reference sequence). The length of the CDR3 is 15 residues. The CDR3, as DNA: TGTGCCAGCAGCCAGACCGGGATTCCAACCTACGAGCAGTACTTC. Translated, it gives CASSQTGIPTYEQYF. Full variable domain (outside the CDR3, taken from reference TRBV5-4 and TRBJ2-7): ETGVTQSPTHLIKTRGQQVTLRCSSQSGHNTVSWYQQALGQGPQFIFQYYREEENGRGNFPPRFSGLQFPNYSSELNVNALELDDSALYLCASSQTGIPTYEQYFGPGTRLTVT.

This clone has a handful of counts. The genes are TRBV4-2 and TRBJ1-1, with D tentatively TRBD1 (5 bases). Germline assignment: CDR1 LGHNA and CDR2 YNFKEQ. The CDR3 extends over 14 amino acids. V lost 4 bases and J 1 base, leaving 10 bases between the germline ends. CDR3 DNA: TGTGCCAGCAGCCGAGACGGGGGGAACACTGAAGCTTTCTTT. Translated: CASSRDGGNTEAFF.

This rearrangement joins TRBV29-1 to TRBJ2-7; TRBD2 matches at 8 bases. The CDR3 extends over 14 amino acids. Trimming removed 4 bases from V and 0 bases from J; junction bases left unmatched: 5. Germline V gene sequence: CDR1 SQVTM, CDR2 ANQGSEA. The CDR3, as DNA: TGCAGCGTTGGAGTAGCGGGGAGCTCCTACGAGCAGTACTTC. Encoded protein: CSVGVAGSSYEQYF.

The rearrangement uses TRBV10-3 and TRBJ2-7; tentatively, D is TRBD2 (5 bases). The V end was cut by 6 bases, the J end by 6 bases, with 15 bases between. This CDR3 is built from 13 residues. Germline V gene lookup returns CDR1 ENHRY and CDR2 SYGVKD. For the CDR3, the DNA is TGTGCCATCAGCGCCCAAACTAGTGGCGAGCAGTACTTC. Protein sequence: CAISAQTSGEQYF.

The genes are TRBV6-4 and TRBJ2-1; 9 positions match TRBD2. V trimming: 8 bases; J trimming: 2 bases; junction bases outside the gene matches: 7. The CDR3 extends over 15 amino acids. The germline gives CDR1 MRHNA, CDR2 SNTAGT. The CDR3 sequence is CASGETSGPYNEQFF. CDR3 nucleotide sequence: TGTGCCAGCGGGGAGACTAGCGGTCCCTACAATGAGCAGTTCTTC.

Note on this clone: This could be a read error, since a much larger clone is one nucleotide away. The chain links TRBV6-5 to TRBJ2-7; 7 positions match TRBD2. The CDR3 loop spans 14 amino acids. Germline V gives CDR1 MNHEY, CDR2 SVGAGI. With 2 bases clipped from V and 0 bases from J, the junction kept 1 base outside the gene matches. DNA of the CDR3: TGTGCCAGCAGTTACCAGCGGGGCTCCTACGAGCAGTACTTC. Protein product: CASSYQRGSYEQYF.

This sequence joins TRBV19 and TRBJ2-7; a weak D match, TRBD2 (7 bases). CDR3 length: 16 residues. Trimming left V 4 bases short and J 0 bases short, with 16 bases between. The germline V gene encodes CDR1 LNHDA and CDR2 SQIVND (reference sequence). In nucleotides, the CDR3 is TGTGCCAGTAGTAAAGGGGGGGGACCGACCTCCTACGAGCAGTACTTC. Protein: CASSKGGGPTSYEQYF.

The table lists this clone with a few counts. The rearrangement links TRBV19 to TRBJ1-2, with unresolved D. Trimming pared 7 bases from V and 2 bases from J, leaving 11 bases between. The germline gives CDR1 LNHDA, CDR2 SQIVND (reference sequence). CDR3 size: 13 residues. This CDR3 is CASTTTANYGYTF. The CDR3 region has the DNA TGTGCCAGTACCACAACAGCAAACTATGGCTACACCTTC.

This clone occurred a few times. The same CDR3 also results from other DNA sequences found in this sample. The chain links TRBV2 to TRBJ1-3; a weak D match, TRBD1 (5 bases). Per the germline V gene, CDR1 is SNHLY and CDR2 is FYNNEI. V lost 4 bases and J lost 0, with 10 bases in between. This CDR3 is 15 amino acids long. The CDR3 region is CASSGQPHSGNTIYF. CDR3 sequence (DNA): TGTGCCAGCAGTGGACAGCCGCACTCTGGAAACACCATATATTTT.

Comments on this clone: The same CDR3 arises from other DNA sequences in this sample as well. The rearrangement uses TRBV5-1 and TRBJ2-1; a possible D gene is TRBD2 (6 bases). The CDR3 length is 15 residues. Trimming took off 0 bases at V and 2 bases at J, with 9 bases between the two ends. Germline V lookup: CDR1 SGHRS, CDR2 YFSETQ. In DNA, the CDR3 is TGCGCCAGCAGCTTGGGTAGCGGAGCCTACAATGAGCAGTTCTTC. Protein product: CASSLGSGAYNEQFF.

This chain connects TRBV5-8 to TRBJ1-5; possible D gene TRBD1, 5 bases. This CDR3 spans 15 amino acids. Germline V gives CDR1 SGHTS, CDR2 YDEGEE. Trimming removed 2 bases from V and 2 bases from J, with 11 bases in between. The CDR3 protein is CASSFDWGGNQPQHF. CDR3 in DNA: TGTGCCAGCAGCTTTGATTGGGGCGGCAATCAGCCCCAGCATTTT.

The chain employs TRBV25-1 and TRBJ2-1; 8 bases agree with TRBD2. The CDR3 is made up of 15 amino acids. The germline V gene encodes CDR1 MGHDK and CDR2 SYGVNS. Unmatched junction bases numbered 12, after V lost 7 bases and J lost 7 bases. Written as DNA, the CDR3 is TGTGCCAGCACCGGAGCGGGGGAGGGCCGGAATGAGCAGTTCTTC. The encoded protein is CASTGAGEGRNEQFF.

The gene calls are TRBV5-1 and TRBJ1-2, with D uncertain. This CDR3 comprises 13 residues. The germline CDR1 and CDR2 sequences are SGHRS and YFSETQ. Deletions cut 4 bases from V and 2 bases from J, with 9 bases between. Here the CDR3 reads CASSEDSNYGYTF. CDR3 nucleotide sequence: TGCGCCAGCAGCGAGGACTCGAACTATGGCTACACCTTC. The full variable domain, its missing parts supplied by reference TRBV5-1 and TRBJ1-2, is KAGVTQTPRYLIKTRGQQVTLSCSPISGHRSVSWYQQTPGQGLQFLFEYFSETQRNKGNFPGRFSGRQFSNSRSEMNVSTLELGDSALYLCASSEDSNYGYTFGSGTRLTVV.

This clone was recorded only once. The rearrangement uses TRBV6-5 and TRBJ1-1, with D hard to call. The V end was cut by 2 bases, the J end by 3 bases, with 10 bases between. The germline gives CDR1 MNHEY, CDR2 SVGAGI. The CDR3 is made up of 14 amino acids. The CDR3 is CASSYGRWDTEAFF. Written as DNA, the CDR3 is TGTGCCAGCAGTTACGGGCGGTGGGACACTGAAGCTTTCTTT.

This clone was seen more than once but under ten times. The chain recombines TRBV19 with TRBJ1-2; TRBD1 is a possible D gene (6 bases). Germline CDR1 and CDR2: LNHDA and SQIVND (reference sequence). The germline V and J ends were trimmed by 4 bases and 9 bases, with 24 bases remaining between them. The CDR3 is made up of 16 amino acids. CDR3 loop: CASSTHAGTTSESYTF. The CDR3 bases are TGTGCCAGTAGTACCCACGCCGGGACAACCTCGGAGAGCTACACCTTC.

In the case of this clone: This sample also contains other DNA sequences that code for the same CDR3. This sequence joins TRBV15 and TRBJ2-5, with D uncertain. This CDR3 has 12 residues. The V and J ends lost 0 bases and 5 bases respectively, with 4 bases between them. Per germline, CDR1 LNHNV and CDR2 YYDKDF (reference sequence). Here the CDR3 reads CATSRDRETQYF. The CDR3, as DNA: TGTGCCACCAGCAGAGATAGGGAGACCCAGTACTTC. The full variable domain, with the rest looked up from reference TRBV15 and TRBJ2-5, is DAMVIQNPRYQVTQFGKPVTLSCSQTLNHNVMYWYQQKSSQAPKLLFHYYDKDFNNEADTPDNFQSRRPNTSFCFLDIRSPGLGDTAMYLCATSRDRETQYFGPGTRLLVL.

This chain connects TRBV6-5 to TRBJ2-6, with a possible D match to TRBD1 (5 bases). Per germline, CDR1 MNHEY and CDR2 SVGAGI. The CDR3 length is 14 residues. The ends were cut back, 8 bases at V and 4 bases at J, with 12 bases in the middle. As DNA, the CDR3 is TGTGCCAGCCGAACAGGCGGAGGGGCCAACGTCCTGACTTTC. Its protein is CASRTGGGANVLTF.

The V call is TRBV4-1, the J call TRBJ2-7, with D possibly TRBD2 on 5 matching bases. The V gene lost 1 base and the J gene lost 0 bases, with 13 bases spanning the gap. This CDR3 region has 16 residues. In germline, CDR1 is MGHRA, CDR2 YSYEKL. The CDR3 nucleotides read TGCGCCAGCAGCCAAGGGGCAGCTACTAGCTCCTACGAGCAGTACTTC. It yields the protein CASSQGAATSSYEQYF.

This clone appeared many times. The chain joins TRBV10-3 to TRBJ1-1; perhaps TRBD1 as D (6 bases). CDR3 length: 17 residues. CDR1 is ENHRY and CDR2 is SYGVKD in the germline V gene. Trimming removed 0 bases from V and 0 bases from J, with 14 bases in between. As DNA, the CDR3 is TGTGCCATCAGTGAGTCCTTCGGGGGCAGGGTGAACACTGAAGCTTTCTTT. Its translation: CAISESFGGRVNTEAFF.

The chain couples TRBV28 to TRBJ2-7; 9 bases fit TRBD1. This CDR3 region has 14 residues. The germline V gene has CDR1 MDHEN and CDR2 SYDVKM. Losses at the gene ends were 7 bases for V and 7 bases for J; bases not matched to a gene: 11. The CDR3 DNA reads TGTGCCAGCACCTTGGAACAGGGGGCGAGGGAGCAGTACTTC. It yields the protein CASTLEQGAREQYF.

The CDR3 region is CASSLTGPQETQYF. CDR3 nucleotide sequence: TGTGCCAGCAGTTTGACGGGGCCCCAAGAGACCCAGTACTTC. The rearrangement links TRBV28 to TRBJ2-5, with D possibly being TRBD1 or TRBD2 (5 bases each). This CDR3 region has 14 residues. Trimming took off 3 bases at V and 1 base at J, with 9 bases between the two ends. CDR1 and CDR2 from the germline V gene are MDHEN and SYDVKM.

The chain couples TRBV19 to TRBJ1-5; no firm D call. The CDR3 sequence is 13 residues long. CDR1 LNHDA and CDR2 SQIVND come from the germline V gene (reference sequence). Between the trimmed V and J ends, which lost 5 bases and 6 bases, there was a span of 11 bases. The DNA for the CDR3 is TGTGCCAGTAGTGAACAGCATATTCAGCCCCAGCATTTT. It encodes CASSEQHIQPQHF.

CDR3 amino acids: CASSPTSPPLSYGYTF. CDR3 DNA: TGCGCCAGCAGCCCCACCAGCCCACCGCTATCGTATGGCTACACCTTC. This chain joins TRBV5-1 and TRBJ1-2, with D uncertain. Germline V lookup: CDR1 SGHRS, CDR2 YFSETQ. The CDR3 runs 16 residues. V gave up 4 bases and J gave up 5 bases, with 21 bases separating them.

The rearrangement links TRBV10-3 to TRBJ2-7, with D possibly matching TRBD1 (7 bases). Per the germline V gene, CDR1 is ENHRY and CDR2 is SYGVKD. With 3 bases removed from V and 5 bases from J, the gap between germline ends came to 17 bases. This CDR3 has 15 amino acids. The CDR3 DNA follows: TGTGCCATCAGTGAAAAAGGGGGCAGGGAGGACGAGCAGTACTTC. It encodes CAISEKGGREDEQYF.